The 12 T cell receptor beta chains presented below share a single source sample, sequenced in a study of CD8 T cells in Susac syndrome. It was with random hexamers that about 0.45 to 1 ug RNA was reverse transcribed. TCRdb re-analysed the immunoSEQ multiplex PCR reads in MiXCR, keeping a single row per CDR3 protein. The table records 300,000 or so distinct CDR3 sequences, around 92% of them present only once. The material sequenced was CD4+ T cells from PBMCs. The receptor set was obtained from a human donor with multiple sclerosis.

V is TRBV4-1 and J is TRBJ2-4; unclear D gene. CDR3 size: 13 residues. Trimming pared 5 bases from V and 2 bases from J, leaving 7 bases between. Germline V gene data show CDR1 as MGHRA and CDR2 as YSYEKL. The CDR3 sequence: CASSGETKNIQYF. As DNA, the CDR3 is TGCGCCAGCAGCGGGGAAACCAAAAACATTCAGTACTTC.

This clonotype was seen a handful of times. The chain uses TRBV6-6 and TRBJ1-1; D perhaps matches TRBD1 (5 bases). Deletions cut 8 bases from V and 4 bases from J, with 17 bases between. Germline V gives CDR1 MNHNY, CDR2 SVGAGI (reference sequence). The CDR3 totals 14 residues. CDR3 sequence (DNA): TGTGCCAGCGCCGCCTCGGGGGGGTTCACTGAAGCTTTCTTT. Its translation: CASAASGGFTEAFF.

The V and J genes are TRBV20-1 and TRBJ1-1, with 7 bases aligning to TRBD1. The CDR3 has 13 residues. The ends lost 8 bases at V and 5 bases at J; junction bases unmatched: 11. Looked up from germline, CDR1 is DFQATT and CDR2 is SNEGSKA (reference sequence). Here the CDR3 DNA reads TGCAGTACGAAAAGACAGGGATGGACTGAAGCTTTCTTT. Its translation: CSTKRQGWTEAFF.

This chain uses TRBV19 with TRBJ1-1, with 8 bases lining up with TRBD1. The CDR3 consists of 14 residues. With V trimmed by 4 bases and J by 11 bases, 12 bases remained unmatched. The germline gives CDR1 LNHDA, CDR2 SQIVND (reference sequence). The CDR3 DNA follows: TGTGCCAGTAGTACCACAGGACAGGGTCTGTCTGCTTTCTTT. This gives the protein CASSTTGQGLSAFF.

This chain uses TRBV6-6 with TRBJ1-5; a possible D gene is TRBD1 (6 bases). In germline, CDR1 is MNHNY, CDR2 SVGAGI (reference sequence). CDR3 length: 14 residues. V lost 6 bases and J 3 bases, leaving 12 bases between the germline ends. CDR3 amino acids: CASSLDRTNQPQHF. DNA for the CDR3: TGTGCCAGCAGCTTAGACAGGACCAATCAGCCCCAGCATTTT.

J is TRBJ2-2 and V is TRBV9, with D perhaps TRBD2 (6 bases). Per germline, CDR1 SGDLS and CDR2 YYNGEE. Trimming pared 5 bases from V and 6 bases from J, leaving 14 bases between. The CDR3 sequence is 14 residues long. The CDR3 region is CASRKTGVAGELFF. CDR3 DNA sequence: TGTGCCAGCAGAAAAACGGGGGTGGCCGGGGAGCTGTTTTTT.

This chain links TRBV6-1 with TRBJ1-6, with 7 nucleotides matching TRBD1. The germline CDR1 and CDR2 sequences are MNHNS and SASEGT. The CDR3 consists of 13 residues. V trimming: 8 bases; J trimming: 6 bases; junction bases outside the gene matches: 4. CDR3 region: CASHRDSNSPLHF. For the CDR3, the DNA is TGTGCCAGCCATCGGGACAGTAATTCACCCCTCCACTTT.

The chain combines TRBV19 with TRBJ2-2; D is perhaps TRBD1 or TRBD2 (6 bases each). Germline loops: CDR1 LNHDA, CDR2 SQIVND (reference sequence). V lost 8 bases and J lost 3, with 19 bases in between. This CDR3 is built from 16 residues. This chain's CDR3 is CASGGGAGQYTGELFF. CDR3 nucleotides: TGTGCCAGTGGGGGCGGGGCGGGCCAGTACACCGGGGAGCTGTTTTTT.

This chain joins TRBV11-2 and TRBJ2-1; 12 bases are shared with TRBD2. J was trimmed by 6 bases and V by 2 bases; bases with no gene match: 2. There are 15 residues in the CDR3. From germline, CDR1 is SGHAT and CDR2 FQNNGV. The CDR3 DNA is TGTGCCAGCAGCTTAAAGGGACTAGCGGGCAATGAGCAGTTCTTC. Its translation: CASSLKGLAGNEQFF. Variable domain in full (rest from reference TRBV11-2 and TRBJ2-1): EAGVAQSPRYKIIEKRQSVAFWCNPISGHATLYWYQQILGQGPKLLIQFQNNGVVDDSQLPKDRFSAERLKGVDSTLKIQPAKLEDSAVYLCASSLKGLAGNEQFFGPGTRLTVL.

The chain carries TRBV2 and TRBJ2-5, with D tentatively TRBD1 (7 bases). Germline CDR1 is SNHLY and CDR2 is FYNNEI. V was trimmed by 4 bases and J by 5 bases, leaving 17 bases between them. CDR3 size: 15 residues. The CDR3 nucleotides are TGTGCCAGCAGTGCCCTCAGGGGGGTCGGGGAGACCCAGTACTTC. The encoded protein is CASSALRGVGETQYF.

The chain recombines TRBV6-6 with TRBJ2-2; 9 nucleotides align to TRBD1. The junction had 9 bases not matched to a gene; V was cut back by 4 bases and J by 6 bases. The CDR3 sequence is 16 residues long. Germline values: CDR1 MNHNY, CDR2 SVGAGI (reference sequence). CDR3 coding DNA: TGTGCCAGCAGTTCGGGACAGGGCCAACGGGCCGGGGAGCTGTTTTTT. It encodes CASSSGQGQRAGELFF.

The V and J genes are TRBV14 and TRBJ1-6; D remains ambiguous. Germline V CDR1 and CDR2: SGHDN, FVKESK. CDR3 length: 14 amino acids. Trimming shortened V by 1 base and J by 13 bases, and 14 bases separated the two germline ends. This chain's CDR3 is CASSQGIQVAPLHF. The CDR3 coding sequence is TGTGCCAGCAGCCAAGGGATTCAGGTGGCTCCCCTCCACTTT.